A single T cell receptor (beta chain) is shown here with its context. Profiled with immunoSEQ multiplex PCR; TCRdb holds only in-frame clones, not every one. The sample carries some 120,000 clones, about 90% recorded once. This CDR3 is 13 amino acids long. The V end was cut by 6 bases, the J end by 5 bases, with 14 bases between. Germline CDR1 is ENHRY and CDR2 is SYGVKD. This entry is derived from a study of T cell responses to AZD1222 COVID-19 vaccine. The material was peripheral blood, obtained 28 days after the second AZD1222 dose. The gene calls are TRBV10-3 and TRBJ2-7; a possible D gene is TRBD1 (7 bases). The sequence derives from an adult who received the AZD1222 COVID-19 vaccine. CDR3 coding DNA: TGTGCCATCAGGCCCGACAGGGAGGACGAGCAGTACTTC. Residues: CAIRPDREDEQYF.